The 17 T cell receptor beta chains presented below share a single source sample, sequenced in a study of response to subunit inactivated influenza vaccine. TCRdb ran MiXCR on the RT-PCR reads and lists one entry per CDR3 protein. The sample consists of around 750,000 distinct CDR3 sequences, 21% of them appearing once. Here the sequenced sample was PBMCs from blood, taken less than 6 days after vaccination. The receptor source for this set is a man over 45 who received an inactivated influenza vaccine.

The chain uses TRBV28 and TRBJ2-7, with TRBD2 identical over 9 bases. The J segment lost 5 bases and the V segment lost 2 bases, leaving 7 bases of the junction unmatched. Germline CDR1 is MDHEN and CDR2 is SYDVKM. The CDR3 runs to 15 residues. This CDR3 reads CASSLIGGGANEQYF. The DNA for the CDR3 is TGTGCCAGCAGTTTAATCGGCGGGGGGGCCAACGAGCAGTACTTC.

The chain links TRBV6-1 to TRBJ2-1; 8 bases map to TRBD2. From germline, CDR1 is MNHNS and CDR2 SASEGT. This CDR3 region has 18 residues. The trim removed 5 bases at V and 0 bases at J, leaving 12 bases unmatched. The CDR3 DNA follows: TGTGCCAGCAGTCAGAGCGGGAGCGACCAGAGCTCCTACAATGAGCAGTTCTTC. It specifies CASSQSGSDQSSYNEQFF.

This sequence joins TRBV27 and TRBJ2-7; the D gene could be TRBD1 or TRBD2 (5 bases each). The germline gives CDR1 MNHEY, CDR2 SMNVEV (reference sequence). V was shortened by 5 bases and J by 2 bases, with 16 bases between the two germline ends. This CDR3 has 15 amino acids. CDR3 DNA sequence: TGTGCCAGCAGTCCTCACCCGGGACGCCCCTACGAGCAGTACTTC. It translates to CASSPHPGRPYEQYF.

The chain combines TRBV7-2 with TRBJ2-5, with D maybe TRBD1 (6 bases). This CDR3 spans 16 amino acids. The germline CDR1 and CDR2 sequences are SGHTA and FQGNSA. Deletions cut 2 bases from V and 5 bases from J, with 18 bases between. CDR3: CASSLTVQGWGETQYF. The CDR3 nucleotides read TGTGCCAGCAGCTTAACAGTACAGGGATGGGGGGAGACCCAGTACTTC.

The chain links TRBV20-1 to TRBJ1-2; D is undetermined. CDR3 length: 12 residues. Trimming stripped 4 bases from V and 8 bases from J, with 14 bases between. The germline V gene has CDR1 DFQATT and CDR2 SNEGSKA (reference sequence). The CDR3 spells CSAKAPTEGYTF. The CDR3 coding sequence is TGCAGTGCTAAGGCCCCCACCGAAGGCTACACCTTC.

This clonotype was seen a handful of times. The CDR3 is CSARGGLAGVYEQYF. The CDR3, as DNA: TGCAGTGCTAGAGGTGGACTAGCGGGGGTCTACGAGCAGTACTTC. The chain recombines TRBV20-1 with TRBJ2-7, with 13 bases that match TRBD2. Trimming cost V 1 base and J 3 bases; bases outside gene matches: 3. CDR1 and CDR2 (germline): DFQATT, SNEGSKA (reference sequence). The CDR3 runs to 15 residues.

With regard to this clonotype: A read error is possible here, since a much larger clone lies one base away. The V and J genes are TRBV7-2 and TRBJ2-7; D ambiguous. Germline V gene sequence: CDR1 SGHTA, CDR2 FQGNSA. The CDR3 has 15 amino acids. V was cut by 5 bases and J by 6 bases, with 20 bases left in between. The CDR3 DNA is TGTGCCAGCAGCCGAGCGTATCGGAACTCGGGCGAGCAGTACTTC. It yields the protein CASSRAYRNSGEQYF.

This clonotype was detected only a few times. The rearrangement links TRBV12-3 or TRBV12-4 to TRBJ2-3; D unresolved. The CDR3 contains 13 residues. V was trimmed by 6 bases and J by 0 bases, leaving 7 bases between them. The CDR3 protein is CASSRRSTDTQYF. DNA of the CDR3: TGTGCCAGCAGCCGGAGAAGCACAGATACGCAGTATTTT.

The rearrangement links TRBV12-3 or TRBV12-4 to TRBJ2-7; D may be TRBD1 or TRBD2 (5 bases each). The CDR3 runs 12 residues. V gave up 6 bases and J gave up 11 bases, with 17 bases separating them. In nucleotides, the CDR3 is TGTGCCAGCAGCTGGGGCGGAGGTCAGGAGTACTTC. Residues: CASSWGGGQEYF.

This sequence joins TRBV20-1 and TRBJ1-1, with TRBD1 identical over 7 bases. After removal of 3 bases from V and 4 bases from J, the junction contained 5 bases not matched to a gene. Germline loops: CDR1 DFQATT, CDR2 SNEGSKA (reference sequence). The length of the CDR3 is 13 residues. This chain's CDR3 is CSASLGQATEAFF. CDR3 DNA sequence: TGCAGTGCTAGTCTAGGACAGGCCACTGAAGCTTTCTTT.

This sequence joins TRBV7-2 and TRBJ2-7, with D possibly TRBD2 on 6 matching bases. Germline CDR1 and CDR2: SGHTA and FQGNSA. The CDR3 spans 16 residues. V lost 1 base to trimming and J lost 0 bases, with 13 bases between them. CDR3 sequence reads: CASSLGGGMNSYEQYF. The CDR3 DNA reads TGTGCCAGCAGCTTAGGAGGCGGGATGAACTCCTACGAGCAGTACTTC.

This clonotype was observed at least ten times. The chain carries TRBV7-6 and TRBJ2-3, with a weak D call TRBD1 (6 bases). This CDR3 spans 14 amino acids. The germline V and J ends were trimmed by 5 bases and 3 bases, with 12 bases remaining between them. Germline V CDR1 and CDR2: SGHVS, FNYEAQ. CDR3 coding DNA: TGTGCCAGCAGCCTAAACCAGGGGACAGATACGCAGTATTTT. Protein product: CASSLNQGTDTQYF.

This clonotype occurred a few times. The gene calls are TRBV19 and TRBJ2-7; TRBD2 matches at 7 bases. CDR3 length: 14 amino acids. The ends lost 7 bases at V and 0 bases at J; junction bases unmatched: 6. The V gene's germline CDR1 is LNHDA and CDR2 SQIVND (reference sequence). Written as DNA, the CDR3 is TGTGCCAGTACCAGGGACTACCCCTCCTACGAGCAGTACTTC. It encodes CASTRDYPSYEQYF.

This clonotype was detected once. This chain connects TRBV5-1 to TRBJ2-3; D call uncertain. This CDR3 has 15 residues. V shed 2 bases and J shed 0 bases, with 10 bases lying between them. CDR1 is SGHRS, CDR2 YFSETQ, per germline. CDR3 bases: TGCGCCAGCAGCTTCGACTCGATCAGCACAGATACGCAGTATTTT. Translating it yields CASSFDSISTDTQYF.

This clonotype occurred a few times. The rearrangement joins TRBV3-1 to TRBJ1-6, with D hard to call. In germline, CDR1 is LGHDT, CDR2 YNNKEL (reference sequence). Trimming pared 4 bases from V and 5 bases from J, leaving 9 bases between. The CDR3 spans 14 residues. The CDR3 DNA is TGTGCCAGCAGCCGACGGATCGATAATTCACCCCTCCACTTT. Protein: CASSRRIDNSPLHF.

The J gene is TRBJ2-5, the V gene TRBV7-8; D may match TRBD1 or TRBD2 (6 bases each). Per germline, CDR1 SGHVS and CDR2 FQNEAQ. The CDR3 length is 15 residues. With 7 bases removed from V and 4 bases from J, the gap between germline ends came to 19 bases. CDR3 in amino acids: CASIPGRDTGETQYF. The DNA for the CDR3 is TGTGCCAGCATCCCGGGGCGGGACACCGGAGAGACCCAGTACTTC. The whole variable domain, filled in from reference TRBV7-8 and TRBJ2-5, reads GAGVSQSPRYKVAKRGQDVALRCDPISGHVSLFWYQQALGQGPEFLTYFQNEAQLDKSGLPSDRFFAERPEGSVSTLKIQRTQQEDSAVYLCASIPGRDTGETQYFGPGTRLLVL.

The V and J genes are TRBV7-9 and TRBJ1-2; TRBD1 matches at 9 bases. Germline lookup yields CDR1 SEHNR and CDR2 FQNEAQ (reference sequence). The CDR3 sequence is 15 residues long. Trimming removed 5 bases from V and 8 bases from J; junction bases left unmatched: 12. CDR3 amino acids: CASSERDRAQGGYTF. The DNA of the CDR3 is TGTGCCAGCAGCGAACGGGACAGGGCCCAAGGGGGCTACACCTTC.